This TCR beta chain was sequenced in a study of somatic mutations in cytotoxic T cells in rheumatoid arthritis. Findings and limits, study-wide: CD8+ clonality rose with age in rheumatoid arthritis patients, not healthy controls.

A remark on this clone: Antigen unknown.

Produced via immunoSEQ multiplex PCR; TCRdb's table is partial and in-frame only. The repertoire holds 6,500 to 9,000 clones, about 70% seen once, with more than 30% in the top ten. The TCR comes from an adult with rheumatoid arthritis. Material: CD8+ T cells sorted from blood.

The CDR3 sequence: CASSYSPGHSYEQYF. CDR3 bases: TGTGCCAGCAGTTACTCCCCGGGACACTCCTACGAGCAGTACTTC. The chain couples TRBV6-5 to TRBJ2-7; a weak D match, TRBD1 (6 bases). The CDR3 length is 15 residues. The V end was cut by 0 bases, the J end by 0 bases, with 9 bases between. Germline V gene lookup returns CDR1 MNHEY and CDR2 SVGAGI.